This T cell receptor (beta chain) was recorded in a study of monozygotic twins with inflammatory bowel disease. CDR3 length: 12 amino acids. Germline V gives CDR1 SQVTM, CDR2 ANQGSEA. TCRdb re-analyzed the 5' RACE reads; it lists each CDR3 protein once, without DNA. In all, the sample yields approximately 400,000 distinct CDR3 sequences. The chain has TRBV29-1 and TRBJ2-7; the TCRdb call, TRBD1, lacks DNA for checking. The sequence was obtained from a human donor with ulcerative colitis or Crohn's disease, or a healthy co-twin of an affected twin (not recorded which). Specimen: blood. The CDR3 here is CSGGDGSYEQYF.